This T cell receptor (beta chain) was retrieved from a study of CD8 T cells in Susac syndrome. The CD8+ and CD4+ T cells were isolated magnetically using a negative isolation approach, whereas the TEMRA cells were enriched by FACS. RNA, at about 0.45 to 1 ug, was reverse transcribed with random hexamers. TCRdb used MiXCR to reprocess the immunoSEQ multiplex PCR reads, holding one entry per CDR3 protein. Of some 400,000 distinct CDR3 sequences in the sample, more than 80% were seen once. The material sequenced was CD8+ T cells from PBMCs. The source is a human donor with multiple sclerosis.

CDR3 DNA: TGTGCCAGCAGCCAAGAAGGGACTAGCGGACCCCAAGAGACCCAGTACTTC. Translating it yields CASSQEGTSGPQETQYF. The chain links TRBV4-2 to TRBJ2-5; TRBD2 agrees at 11 bases. Losses at the gene ends were 0 bases for V and 1 base for J; bases not matched to a gene: 4. The length of the CDR3 is 17 residues. Germline V gene data show CDR1 as LGHNA and CDR2 as YNFKEQ.